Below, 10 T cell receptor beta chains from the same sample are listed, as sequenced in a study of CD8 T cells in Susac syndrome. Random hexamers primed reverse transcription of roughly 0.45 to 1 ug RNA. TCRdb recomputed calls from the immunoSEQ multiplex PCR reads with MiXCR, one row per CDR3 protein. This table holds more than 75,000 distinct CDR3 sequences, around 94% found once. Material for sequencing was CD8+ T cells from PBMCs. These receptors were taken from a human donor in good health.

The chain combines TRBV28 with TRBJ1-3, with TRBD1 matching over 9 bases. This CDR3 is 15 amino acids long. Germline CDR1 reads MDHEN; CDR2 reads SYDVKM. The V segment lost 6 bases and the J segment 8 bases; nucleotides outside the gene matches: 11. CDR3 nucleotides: TGTGCCAGCAGACCGTTAACAGGGGGCATAGACACCATATATTTT. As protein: CASRPLTGGIDTIYF.

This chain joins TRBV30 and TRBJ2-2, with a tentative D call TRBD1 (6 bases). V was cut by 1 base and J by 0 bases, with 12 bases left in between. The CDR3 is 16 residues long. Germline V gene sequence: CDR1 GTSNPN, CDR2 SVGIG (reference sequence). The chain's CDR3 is CAWSGTDIPNTGELFF. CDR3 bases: TGTGCCTGGAGTGGGACAGATATACCGAACACCGGGGAGCTGTTTTTT.

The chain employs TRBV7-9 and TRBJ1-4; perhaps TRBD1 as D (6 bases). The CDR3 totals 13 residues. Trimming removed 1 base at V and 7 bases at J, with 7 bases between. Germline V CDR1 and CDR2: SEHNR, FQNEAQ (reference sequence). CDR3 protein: CASSLEGGEKLFF. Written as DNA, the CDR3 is TGTGCCAGCAGCTTAGAAGGGGGTGAAAAACTGTTTTTT.

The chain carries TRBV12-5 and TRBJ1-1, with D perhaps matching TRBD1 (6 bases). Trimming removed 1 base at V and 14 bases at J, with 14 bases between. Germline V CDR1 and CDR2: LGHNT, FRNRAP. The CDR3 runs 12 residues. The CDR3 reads CASGLEGQSAFF. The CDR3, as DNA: TGTGCTAGTGGTTTGGAGGGACAATCAGCCTTCTTT.

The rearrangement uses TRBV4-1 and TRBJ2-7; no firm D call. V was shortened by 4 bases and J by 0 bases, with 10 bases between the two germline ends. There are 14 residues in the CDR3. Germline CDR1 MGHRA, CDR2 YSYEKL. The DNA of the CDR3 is TGCGCCAGCAGCCCCGTCCATAGCTCCTACGAGCAGTACGTC. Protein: CASSPVHSSYEQYV.

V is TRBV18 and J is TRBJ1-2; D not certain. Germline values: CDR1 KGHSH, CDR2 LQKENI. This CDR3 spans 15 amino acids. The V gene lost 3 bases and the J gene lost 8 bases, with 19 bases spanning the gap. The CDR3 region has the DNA TGTGCCAGCTCACCTTGGCGCCAAAAGGTCTTCGGCTACACCTTC. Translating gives CASSPWRQKVFGYTF.

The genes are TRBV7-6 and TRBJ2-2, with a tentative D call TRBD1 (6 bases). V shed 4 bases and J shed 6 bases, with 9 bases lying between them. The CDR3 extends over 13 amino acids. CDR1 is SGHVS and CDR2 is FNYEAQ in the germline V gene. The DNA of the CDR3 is TGTGCCAGCAGCTCACAGGGCCCCGGGGAGCTGTTTTTT. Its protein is CASSSQGPGELFF.

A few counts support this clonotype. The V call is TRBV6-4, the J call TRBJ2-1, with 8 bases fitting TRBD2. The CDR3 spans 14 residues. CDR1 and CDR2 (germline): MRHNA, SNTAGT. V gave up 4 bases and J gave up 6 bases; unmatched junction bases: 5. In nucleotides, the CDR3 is TGTGCCAGCAGTGTAAGCGGGAGTACCAATGAGCAGTTCTTC. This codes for CASSVSGSTNEQFF.

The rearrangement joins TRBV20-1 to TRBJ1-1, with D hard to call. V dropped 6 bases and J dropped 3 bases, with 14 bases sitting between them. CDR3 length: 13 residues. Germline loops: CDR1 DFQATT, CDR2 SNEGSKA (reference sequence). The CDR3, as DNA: TGCAGTGCCCTTATGCGGCCTCACACTGAAGCTTTCTTT. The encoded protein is CSALMRPHTEAFF.

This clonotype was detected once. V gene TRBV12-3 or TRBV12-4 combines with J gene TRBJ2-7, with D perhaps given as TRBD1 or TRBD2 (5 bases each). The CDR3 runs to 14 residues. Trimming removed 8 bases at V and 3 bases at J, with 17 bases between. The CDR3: CASALPEGLYEQYF. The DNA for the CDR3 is TGTGCCAGCGCCCTTCCAGAGGGGCTCTACGAGCAGTACTTC.